Below, 11 T cell receptor beta chains from the same sample are listed, as sequenced in a study of cytomegalovirus exposure and HLA in healthy donors. Primers: 60 Vbeta forward and 13 Jbeta reverse. Clones were read by immunoSEQ multiplex PCR, and TCRdb kept only the in-frame ones, dropping some. This table has roughly 100,000 clones, under 80% appearing once. Sequencing was done on a sample of PBMCs. The receptors here all came from a young woman in good health and CMV-seropositive.

The chain carries TRBV19 and TRBJ1-2; D ambiguous. This CDR3 region has 14 residues. Trimming removed 8 bases at V and 8 bases at J, with 21 bases between. Germline lookup yields CDR1 LNHDA and CDR2 SQIVND (reference sequence). DNA of the CDR3: TGTGCCAGTTCACGGTCCCGAGGGTTAGAAGGCTACACCTTC. This encodes CASSRSRGLEGYTF.

V and J are TRBV29-1 and TRBJ2-2; 10 bases match TRBD1. V shed 4 bases, J shed 6 bases, and the junction held 2 bases outside the gene matches. CDR1 and CDR2 from the germline V gene are SQVTM and ANQGSEA. The CDR3 is made up of 13 amino acids. CDR3 in DNA: TGCAGCGTTGGGGACAGGGGCGCCGGGGAGCTGTTTTTT. Amino acid sequence: CSVGDRGAGELFF.

This clone has only a few counts. This chain joins TRBV19 and TRBJ1-1; 8 bases align to TRBD1. J gave up 3 bases and V 3 bases, and 3 bases lay outside the gene matches. CDR1 and CDR2 (germline): LNHDA, SQIVND (reference sequence). This CDR3 is built from 14 residues. The CDR3 coding sequence is TGTGCCAGTAGTATGGGGACAGGATACACTGAAGCTTTCTTT. It codes for CASSMGTGYTEAFF.

The chain links TRBV9 to TRBJ2-5; TRBD1 is a possible D gene (5 bases). This CDR3 is 15 amino acids long. Germline loops: CDR1 SGDLS, CDR2 YYNGEE. Trimming removed 4 bases from V and 4 bases from J, with 17 bases in between. CDR3 sequence (DNA): TGTGCCAGCAGCCCCGGGCAGGGAAGAGGAGAGACCCAGTACTTC. It specifies CASSPGQGRGETQYF.

V usage is TRBV10-3 and J usage is TRBJ2-7; 9 nucleotides match TRBD1. This CDR3 contains 15 residues. The germline V gene encodes CDR1 ENHRY and CDR2 SYGVKD. Trimming cost V 2 bases and J 2 bases; bases outside gene matches: 4. The CDR3 DNA is TGTGCCATCAGTGAGGGACAGGGGTTCACCTACGAGCAGTACTTC. Translated, it gives CAISEGQGFTYEQYF.

The chain joins TRBV2 to TRBJ1-1; D possibly corresponds to TRBD1 (5 bases). This CDR3 comprises 12 residues. Deletions cut 7 bases from V and 1 base from J, with 7 bases between. Looked up from germline, CDR1 is SNHLY and CDR2 is FYNNEI. Here the CDR3 DNA reads TGTGCCAGCAACCAGGGGAACACTGAAGCTTTCTTT. It encodes CASNQGNTEAFF.

This clone was seen once. The J gene is TRBJ2-3, the V gene TRBV9, with 11 bases lining up with TRBD2. This CDR3 is built from 14 residues. V was pared by 9 bases and J by 1 base, with 4 bases of the junction left unmatched. The germline V gene encodes CDR1 SGDLS and CDR2 YYNGEE. Written as DNA, the CDR3 is TGTGCCACCTCACTAGCGGGGGGCACAGATACGCAGTATTTT. Amino acids: CATSLAGGTDTQYF.

This sequence joins TRBV29-1 and TRBJ2-1, with 8 bases fitting TRBD2. CDR1 and CDR2 from the germline V gene are SQVTM and ANQGSEA. The CDR3 sequence is 14 residues long. V trimming: 8 bases; J trimming: 0 bases; junction bases outside the gene matches: 6. The CDR3 sequence is CSTSGTSSYNEQFF. DNA of the CDR3: TGCAGCACCTCCGGGACTAGCTCCTACAATGAGCAGTTCTTC.

This chain uses TRBV19 with TRBJ1-6; TRBD1 is a possible D gene (6 bases). Germline lookup yields CDR1 LNHDA and CDR2 SQIVND (reference sequence). V was shortened by 4 bases and J by 9 bases, with 25 bases between the two germline ends. The CDR3 extends over 18 amino acids. The DNA of the CDR3 is TGTGCCAGTAGTACCCAAAGGGGCCATCAGGGGAGTATTTCACCCCTCCACTTT. It specifies CASSTQRGHQGSISPLHF.

The gene calls are TRBV27 and TRBJ2-1, with 9 bases matching TRBD1. V shed 2 bases and J 9 bases; nucleotides not matched to a gene: 2. Germline loops: CDR1 MNHEY, CDR2 SMNVEV (reference sequence). The CDR3 spans 13 residues. The chain's CDR3 is CASSLMGQGEQFF. In nucleotides, the CDR3 is TGTGCCAGCAGTTTAATGGGACAGGGTGAGCAGTTCTTC.

The chain employs TRBV10-2 and TRBJ1-5; 9 bases align to TRBD1. The CDR3 runs to 15 residues. Trimming cost V 6 bases and J 3 bases; bases outside gene matches: 6. The germline V gene encodes CDR1 WSHSY and CDR2 SAAADI. The CDR3 spells CASSRDRVPNQPQHF. The CDR3 DNA is TGCGCCAGCAGCCGGGACAGGGTACCCAATCAGCCCCAGCATTTT.